The present T cell receptor beta chain was sequenced within a study of long-term antiretroviral therapy in people with HIV (dated by TCRdb to between 2021 and 2024). Background on the whole study: The earliest samples were collected about a decade before the 2015 WHO recommendation for immediate ART, when ART was typically delayed until CD4 counts fell. This retrospective serial study examined whether starting ART and sustained HIV suppression were associated with changes in the composition and diversity of the TRB repertoire in peripheral blood. The cohort contributed about 200 cryopreserved PBMC samples from 30 adults with confirmed HIV infection, collected serially over a mean of about 6 years (range 1-12). About 40% of the roughly 30 participants with HIV were female. No cross-contamination during QIAcube processing was shown when test extractions of a monoclonal T-cell line were performed alongside around 30 polyclonal samples.

The V and J ends are trimmed by 5 bases and 3 bases, leaving 11 bases between them. The CDR3 numbers 13 residues from cysteine through phenylalanine. Just the 39-base CDR3 DNA is kept, in frame starting at base 1. CDR1 and CDR2 were assigned from the germline V gene as SGHDN and FVKESK. Overall study outcomes, separate from this receptor: Because PBMC availability was limited, only the TCR beta chain was sequenced, with no alpha chain pairing. The samples span the years 2004 to 2017, and the ART regimens used at that time may not be as effective as current regimens. Because pre-ART samples had limited cell numbers, unsorted PBMC were profiled rather than sorted CD4+ and CD8+ T cells. Expanded TRB clones identified before ART initiation dominated the repertoire across all time points, though the dominance fluctuated and decreased in many PLHIV after ART. No data were available on ART adherence, viral resistance or therapy changes, limiting inferences about post-ART repertoire changes. Starting ART was linked to a significant rise in TRB diversity, yet even after long-term ART the diversity remained significantly lower than in transplant donor controls. Narrower CDR3 length ranges were observed in HIV repertoires than in controls, and an antigen-experienced repertoire with only a slight naive shift after ART was suggested by the network structure.

Note on this clone: Its antigen specificity is not known. Base qualities are not recorded, but no much larger clone differs from it by a single base.

The immunoSEQ hsTCRB v3.0 assay was used at survey level resolution to sequence the TRB variable region. The targeted TRB sequencing depth was about 35,000-55,000 T-cell genomes per sample. Pooled TRB libraries were sequenced on an Illumina MiSeq with a v3 150-cycle kit. Per the source publication's procedure: Repertoire analysis was performed in R inside a reproducible Nextflow workflow that covered QC, data transformation and analysis. Custom analyses were implemented in LymphoSeq2, an R package for AIRR-Seq data exploration. After excluding a few samples that yielded fewer than 5000 total TRB sequences, 190 or so HIV repertoires remained for analysis. Among the roughly 200 retained HIV repertoires, approximately 61 were collected before ART initiation and 129 after ART initiation. Repertoires were downsampled to 5000 TRB nucleotide sequences, and summary statistics were averaged over 100 downsampling iterations. The analysis kept only TRB sequences whose CDR3 regions were at least seven amino acids long. Diversity was assessed using a clonality score derived from Shannon entropy and using the Gini coefficient. In the repertoire networks, any two of the top 5000 CDR3 amino acid sequences were connected whenever the two sequences differed by an edit distance of one. GLIPH2 predicted antigen specificity groups and MHC restriction for TRB CDR3 amino acid sequences. To flag known CMV, EBV, HIV or tissue antigen associations, CDR3 amino acid sequences were matched against VDJdb and McPAS-TCR. Pre-ART, post-ART and control groups were compared with Wilcoxon signed-rank tests and Holm-Bonferroni correction. Drawn from immuneACCESS, this table holds only the in-frame rearrangements with V and J called that TCRdb kept. Clones are partly lost; checked studies trace under half to an unresolved V gene and leave the rest unexplained. That table gives V, J and clone size, and the DNA gave D and trimming. This sample lists about 28,000 clones; approximately 84% were detected once. Together, the top ten hold roughly 1% of the sample.

Inclusion was restricted to participants for whom at least one PBMC sample before ART initiation and at least two post-ART samples were available. All participants with HIV were treated in the United States of America. Before DNA extraction, cryopreserved samples of about 0.95-11 million PBMC were thawed and then washed. At the time of the earliest PBMC sample, participants with HIV were aged between about 20 and 55 years. PBMC samples from each participant spanned 1-4 timepoints before ART initiation and 2-8 timepoints after ART initiation, with a median of 7 samples. For every participant, serial HIV viral load, CD4+ T-cell count, ART history and demographic data were obtained. Genomic DNA was extracted from unsorted PBMC with a Qiagen kit on a QIAcube, with processing performed in batches of 12 samples.

The clonotype originates from a man over 45 with HIV. The chain joins TRBV14 to TRBJ2-7; the D gene remains uncertain. The material was unsorted PBMCs, obtained 2 years after starting antiretroviral therapy. The DNA sequence is as follows: TGTGCCAGCAGCTCCGGACGGAACTACGAGCAGTACTTC. It translates as CASSSGRNYEQYF.